These T cell receptor beta chains were read from a single sample in a study of blood T cell repertoires in COVID-19. Data came from immunoSEQ multiplex PCR; TCRdb stores just in-frame clones and leaves some out. The sample lists 150,000 to 200,000 clones; 90% were seen once. The sequenced sample was peripheral blood. These receptors all stem from a man aged 55 to 69 with active or convalescent COVID-19. The CDR3 runs from the conserved cysteine through the conserved F or W. The order of the fields is clone size, D gene, V gene, J gene, CDR3 DNA, CDR3 protein. The D gene is left open where the match is weak. The listing skips clone size in some rows; elsewhere it reads once, few, many or a size class.

clone_size: -
d_call: TRBD1
v_call: TRBV2
j_call: TRBJ1-2
cdr3_nt: TGTGCCAGCAGTCCTGACAGGGGGACCAACTATGGCTACACCTTC
cdr3_aa: CASSPDRGTNYGYTF

clone_size: -
d_call: TRBD2
v_call: TRBV27
j_call: TRBJ2-3
cdr3_nt: TGTGCCAGCAGTTTAACGGGAGGTAGCACAGATACGCAGTATTTT
cdr3_aa: CASSLTGGSTDTQYF

clone_size: once
d_call: -
v_call: TRBV10-3
j_call: TRBJ2-3
cdr3_nt: TGTGCCATCAGTGCCAGGGATGCAGATACGCAGTATTTT
cdr3_aa: CAISARDADTQYF

clone_size: -
d_call: TRBD1
v_call: TRBV29-1
j_call: TRBJ1-1
cdr3_nt: TGCAGCGTGGAGAGACAGGGGGCAGGCACTGAAGCTTTCTTT
cdr3_aa: CSVERQGAGTEAFF

clone_size: -
d_call: TRBD2
v_call: TRBV3-1/TRBV3-2
j_call: TRBJ2-3
cdr3_nt: TGTGCCAGCAAGGGGTGGGGACTAGAAAGCACAGATACGCAGTATTTT
cdr3_aa: CASKGWGLESTDTQYF

clone_size: -
d_call: -
v_call: TRBV28
j_call: TRBJ1-2
cdr3_nt: TGTGCCAGCAGTTTAAACAGGGACTATGGCTACACCTTC
cdr3_aa: CASSLNRDYGYTF

clone_size: -
d_call: -
v_call: TRBV6-6
j_call: TRBJ1-2
cdr3_nt: TGTGCCAGCAGGGACAGAGCTAACTATGGCTACACCTTC
cdr3_aa: CASRDRANYGYTF

clone_size: few
d_call: -
v_call: TRBV30
j_call: TRBJ1-2
cdr3_nt: TGTGCCTGGAGTGGGGGGAGGATTCGCACCTTC
cdr3_aa: CAWSGGRIRTF

clone_size: -
d_call: TRBD1
v_call: TRBV9
j_call: TRBJ2-1
cdr3_nt: TGTGCCAGCAGTAGACAGGGTTCCTACAATGAGCAGTTCTTC
cdr3_aa: CASSRQGSYNEQFF

clone_size: few
d_call: TRBD1
v_call: TRBV19
j_call: TRBJ1-2
cdr3_nt: TGTGCCAGTAAAAGCGGGACAGGGAACTATGGCTACACCTTC
cdr3_aa: CASKSGTGNYGYTF

clone_size: -
d_call: TRBD2
v_call: TRBV28
j_call: TRBJ2-7
cdr3_nt: TGTGCCAGCAGTTTATCGGGGGGCGAGCAGTACTTC
cdr3_aa: CASSLSGGEQYF

clone_size: -
d_call: TRBD1
v_call: TRBV7-8
j_call: TRBJ1-5
cdr3_nt: TGTGCCAGCAGCTCACTGCGGGGACAGGGGTACAATCAGCCCCAGCATTTT
cdr3_aa: CASSSLRGQGYNQPQHF

clone_size: -
d_call: TRBD1
v_call: TRBV6-1
j_call: TRBJ2-3
cdr3_nt: TGTGCCAGCAGTGACGGGGGACAGGGGTTAGATACGCAGTATTTT
cdr3_aa: CASSDGGQGLDTQYF

clone_size: -
d_call: -
v_call: TRBV18
j_call: TRBJ1-2
cdr3_nt: TGTGCCAGCTCCCCGGACAGTGACTATGGCTACACCTTC
cdr3_aa: CASSPDSDYGYTF

clone_size: -
d_call: -
v_call: TRBV2
j_call: TRBJ2-5
cdr3_nt: TGTGCCAGCGGACTCCTCCCCACGGGACTCCAAGAGACCCAGTACTTC
cdr3_aa: CASGLLPTGLQETQYF

clone_size: -
d_call: TRBD1
v_call: TRBV7-9
j_call: TRBJ1-2
cdr3_nt: TGTGCCAGCAGCCCACGGGGGGACAGGGGAGACACTAACTATGGCTACACCTTC
cdr3_aa: CASSPRGDRGDTNYGYTF

clone_size: few
d_call: TRBD2
v_call: TRBV2
j_call: TRBJ2-7
cdr3_nt: TGTGCCAGCAGACGGACTAGCGGCACCTACGAGCAGTACTTC
cdr3_aa: CASRRTSGTYEQYF

clone_size: -
d_call: TRBD1
v_call: TRBV3-1/TRBV3-2
j_call: TRBJ1-1
cdr3_nt: TGTGCCAGCGGTTCAGGGGGCTGGGCCACTGAAGCTTTCTTT
cdr3_aa: CASGSGGWATEAFF

clone_size: -
d_call: -
v_call: TRBV3-1/TRBV3-2
j_call: TRBJ1-3
cdr3_nt: TGTGCCAGCAGCCAAGGTCGCGCCTCTGGAAACACCATATATTTT
cdr3_aa: CASSQGRASGNTIYF

clone_size: -
d_call: -
v_call: TRBV3-1/TRBV3-2
j_call: TRBJ1-5
cdr3_nt: TGTGCCAGCAGCCATGGGACATCAGATCAGCCCCAGCATTTT
cdr3_aa: CASSHGTSDQPQHF

clone_size: -
d_call: TRBD1
v_call: TRBV27
j_call: TRBJ1-2
cdr3_nt: TGTGCCAGCAGTGAACAGGGGGCCGGCTATGGCTACACCTTC
cdr3_aa: CASSEQGAGYGYTF

clone_size: -
d_call: TRBD1
v_call: TRBV11-2
j_call: TRBJ2-2
cdr3_nt: TGTGCCAGCCGCGCCGGACAGGCCTCGAACACCGGGGAGCTGTTTTTT
cdr3_aa: CASRAGQASNTGELFF

clone_size: few
d_call: -
v_call: TRBV3-1/TRBV3-2
j_call: TRBJ1-1
cdr3_nt: TGTGCCAGCAGCCAAGGCAGGGTGACTGAAGCTTTCTTT
cdr3_aa: CASSQGRVTEAFF

clone_size: -
d_call: -
v_call: TRBV6-5
j_call: TRBJ2-7
cdr3_nt: TGTGCCAGCAGCCGGGACTCCGGGAGCTACGAGCAGTACTTC
cdr3_aa: CASSRDSGSYEQYF